This entry lists 30 T cell receptor beta chains sequenced from one sample in a study of blood T cell repertoires in COVID-19. Sequencing was performed with immunoSEQ multiplex PCR; in TCRdb, only in-frame clones are kept and a portion is missing. The sample shows fewer than 100,000 clones, roughly 90% of them seen only once. Material for sequencing was peripheral blood. The origin of the receptors is an elderly woman with acute or convalescent COVID-19.

The gene calls are TRBV28 and TRBJ2-7, with a weak D call TRBD2 (6 bases). Trimming left V 2 bases short and J 5 bases short, with 7 bases between. Looked up from germline, CDR1 is MDHEN and CDR2 is SYDVKM. This CDR3 comprises 12 residues. The CDR3 here is CASSLTSNEQYF. The CDR3 DNA reads as TGTGCCAGCAGTTTAACTAGCAACGAGCAGTACTTC.

The chain uses TRBV20-1 and TRBJ2-4, with TRBD2 matching over 7 bases. This CDR3 comprises 13 residues. CDR1 and CDR2 (germline): DFQATT, SNEGSKA (reference sequence). J gave up 8 bases and V 3 bases, and 7 bases lay outside the gene matches. In DNA, the CDR3 is TGCAGTGCTAGTTTGCGGGAGAAGGACATTCAGTACTTC. Residues: CSASLREKDIQYF.

The rearrangement links TRBV5-1 to TRBJ2-1, with 8 bases lining up with TRBD2. The CDR3 runs 12 residues. Germline values: CDR1 SGHRS, CDR2 YFSETQ. Unmatched junction bases numbered 2, after V lost 2 bases and J lost 10 bases. The CDR3 sequence is CASSFPSGEQFF. CDR3 sequence (DNA): TGCGCCAGCAGCTTTCCTAGCGGGGAGCAGTTCTTC.

This clone was recorded once. The rearrangement uses TRBV5-1 and TRBJ2-7, with TRBD1 matching 11 bases. Looked up from germline, CDR1 is SGHRS and CDR2 is YFSETQ. This CDR3 has 16 residues. The V and J ends lost 0 bases and 4 bases, in that order; junction bases with no gene match: 6. CDR3 region: CASSLGTGGSVYEQYF. The DNA of the CDR3 is TGCGCCAGCAGCTTGGGGACAGGGGGCTCGGTGTACGAGCAGTACTTC.

The CDR3 DNA sequence: TGTGCCAGCAGTTCTACAGGGCGCTATGGCTACACCTTC. Translating it yields CASSSTGRYGYTF. The chain links TRBV7-9 to TRBJ1-2; D may be TRBD1 (6 bases). The germline V gene encodes CDR1 SEHNR and CDR2 FQNEAQ (reference sequence). There are 13 residues in the CDR3. The V and J ends lost 6 bases and 4 bases respectively, with 12 bases between them.

V and J are TRBV11-1 and TRBJ1-6, with 7 bases matching TRBD1. The ends lost 3 bases at V and 8 bases at J; junction bases unmatched: 7. This CDR3 comprises 15 residues. CDR1 is SGHAT and CDR2 is FQDESV in the germline V gene (reference sequence). DNA of the CDR3: TGTGCCAGCAGCTTGGGCGACAGGGAGGATTCACCCCTCCACTTT. It specifies CASSLGDREDSPLHF.

The V and J genes are TRBV3-1 (or the pseudogene TRBV3-2) and TRBJ1-2, with D unresolved. The CDR3 sequence is 12 residues long. The germline V and J ends were trimmed by 4 bases and 4 bases, with 7 bases remaining between them. CDR1 LGHDT and CDR2 YNNKEL come from the germline V gene (reference sequence). The chain's CDR3 is CASSRRSYGYTF. The CDR3 nucleotides are TGTGCCAGCAGCCGTCGGAGCTATGGCTACACCTTC.

This sequence joins TRBV27 and TRBJ2-2; TRBD1 aligns across 9 bases. This CDR3 comprises 17 residues. The trim removed 10 bases at V and 1 base at J, leaving 13 bases unmatched. Germline V gives CDR1 MNHEY, CDR2 SMNVEV (reference sequence). This CDR3 reads CATRPDRGHRNTGELFF. Here the CDR3 DNA reads TGTGCCACCAGACCGGACAGGGGACACCGGAACACCGGGGAGCTGTTTTTT.

The chain employs TRBV11-2 and TRBJ1-1; the match to TRBD1 covers 7 bases. V trimming: 0 bases; J trimming: 8 bases; junction bases outside the gene matches: 6. The CDR3 totals 14 residues. Germline CDR1 and CDR2: SGHAT and FQNNGV. CDR3 DNA sequence: TGTGCCAGCAGCTTAGAGACAGGGTTTGCCGAAGCTTTCTTT. Amino acids: CASSLETGFAEAFF. Using reference TRBV11-2 and TRBJ1-1 for the parts outside the CDR3, the full variable domain is EAGVAQSPRYKIIEKRQSVAFWCNPISGHATLYWYQQILGQGPKLLIQFQNNGVVDDSQLPKDRFSAERLKGVDSTLKIQPAKLEDSAVYLCASSLETGFAEAFFGQGTRLTVV.

The chain links TRBV28 to TRBJ2-2; TRBD2 aligns across 9 bases. The CDR3 sequence is 14 residues long. Germline V gives CDR1 MDHEN, CDR2 SYDVKM. Trimming took 7 bases from V and 5 from J; bases not matched to a gene: 5. CDR3 nucleotide sequence: TGTGCCAGCATGGGTAGCGGGAGAACCGGGGAGCTGTTTTTT. The encoded protein is CASMGSGRTGELFF.

V is TRBV18 and J is TRBJ1-5; maybe TRBD1 (5 bases). Germline CDR1 reads KGHSH; CDR2 reads LQKENI. The CDR3 has 13 amino acids. Between the trimmed V and J ends, which lost 3 bases and 5 bases, there was a span of 8 bases. CDR3 amino acids: CASSPGLDQPQHF. Here the CDR3 DNA reads TGTGCCAGCTCACCGGGACTAGATCAGCCCCAGCATTTT.

The V gene is TRBV20-1, the J gene TRBJ2-3; tentatively, D is TRBD1 (6 bases). Germline V gene data show CDR1 as DFQATT and CDR2 as SNEGSKA (reference sequence). Between the trimmed V and J ends, which lost 3 bases and 2 bases, there was a span of 9 bases. This CDR3 is built from 13 residues. CDR3 coding DNA: TGCAGTGCTAGTAGGGGGACCACAGATACGCAGTATTTT. Protein product: CSASRGTTDTQYF.

V usage is TRBV7-9 and J usage is TRBJ1-3; D is undetermined. CDR3 length equals 15 residues. The germline gives CDR1 SEHNR, CDR2 FQNEAQ (reference sequence). Trimming took off 2 bases at V and 2 bases at J, with 10 bases between the two ends. The CDR3 DNA reads TGTGCCAGCAGCTTAATAGCGAGCGCTGGAAACACCATATATTTT. This translates into CASSLIASAGNTIYF.

The chain links TRBV28 to TRBJ1-2, with 9 bases lining up with TRBD1. Trimming at V came to 1 base and at J to 4 bases, leaving 1 base not matched to a gene. The germline gives CDR1 MDHEN, CDR2 SYDVKM. There are 14 residues in the CDR3. The DNA for the CDR3 is TGTGCCAGCAGTTTATCACAGGGGGCCTATGGCTACACCTTC. This encodes CASSLSQGAYGYTF.

The gene calls are TRBV28 and TRBJ2-5, with TRBD1 matching 10 bases. The germline gives CDR1 MDHEN, CDR2 SYDVKM. The CDR3 has 15 residues. Unmatched junction bases numbered 6, after V lost 5 bases and J lost 3 bases. The CDR3 spells CASSPGTGEEETQYF. The DNA of the CDR3 is TGTGCCAGCAGTCCCGGGACAGGGGAGGAAGAGACCCAGTACTTC.

V and J are TRBV9 and TRBJ1-3, with a weak D call TRBD1 (5 bases). CDR1 is SGDLS and CDR2 is YYNGEE in the germline V gene. Trimming cost V 1 base and J 0 bases, with 8 bases left between them. The CDR3 length is 15 residues. In nucleotides, the CDR3 is TGTGCCAGCAGCGTACAGGGTAACTCTGGAAACACCATATATTTT. This sequence encodes CASSVQGNSGNTIYF.

V is TRBV13 and J is TRBJ2-3; 9 nucleotides line up with TRBD2. The CDR3 sequence is 17 residues long. The V and J ends lost 5 bases and 1 base, in that order; junction bases with no gene match: 10. Germline CDR1 reads PRHDT; CDR2 reads FYEKMQ (reference sequence). The CDR3 coding sequence is TGTGCCAGCAGCCGACCCTCTCAGCGGGGGGGCACAGATACGCAGTATTTT. Translating it yields CASSRPSQRGGTDTQYF. Using reference TRBV13 and TRBJ2-3 for the parts outside the CDR3, the full variable domain is AAGVIQSPRHLIKEKRETATLKCYPIPRHDTVYWYQQGPGQDPQFLISFYEKMQSDKGSIPDRFSAQQFSDYHSELNMSSLELGDSALYFCASSRPSQRGGTDTQYFGPGTRLTVL.

This chain uses TRBV4-2 with TRBJ2-7; 10 nucleotides match TRBD1. CDR1 and CDR2 from the germline V gene are LGHNA and YNFKEQ. Trimming took 0 bases from V and 2 from J; bases not matched to a gene: 1. The CDR3 covers 15 residues. CDR3 sequence (DNA): TGTGCCAGCAGCCAAGAGGGACAGGGGCCCTACGAGCAGTACTTC. Protein sequence: CASSQEGQGPYEQYF.

The rearrangement joins TRBV7-2 to TRBJ2-3; 8 bases are shared with TRBD1. In germline, CDR1 is SGHTA, CDR2 FQGNSA. V gave up 2 bases and J gave up 2 bases; unmatched junction bases: 3. This CDR3 comprises 15 residues. DNA of the CDR3: TGTGCCAGCAGCTTAAGACAGGGGAACACAGATACGCAGTATTTT. Translating gives CASSLRQGNTDTQYF.

The V and J genes are TRBV19 and TRBJ2-7, with 7 bases aligning to TRBD1. This CDR3 spans 12 amino acids. V dropped 9 bases and J dropped 7; count of bases not matched to a gene: 9. Germline V lookup: CDR1 LNHDA, CDR2 SQIVND (reference sequence). The CDR3 bases are TGTGCCAGCGGGGACAGTCCTAGAGAGCAGTACTTC. Residues: CASGDSPREQYF.

The rearrangement joins TRBV28 to TRBJ1-5, with a weak D call TRBD1 (5 bases). This CDR3 contains 15 residues. V shed 4 bases and J shed 3 bases, with 13 bases lying between them. The germline V gene has CDR1 MDHEN and CDR2 SYDVKM. The CDR3 region has the DNA TGTGCCAGCAGTTCCCCGACAGTTTTCAATCAGCCCCAGCATTTT. Translation gives CASSSPTVFNQPQHF.

This clone showed up just once. V is TRBV4-3 and J is TRBJ1-2; 8 nucleotides align to TRBD1. J was trimmed by 3 bases and V by 1 base; bases with no gene match: 4. Germline V CDR1 and CDR2: LGHNA, YSLEER. CDR3 length equals 15 residues. The CDR3 sequence: CASSQGQGLDYGYTF. In DNA form, the CDR3 reads TGCGCCAGCAGCCAAGGACAGGGGTTGGACTATGGCTACACCTTC.

The V call is TRBV29-1, the J call TRBJ2-5, with D unclear. This CDR3 region has 10 residues. CDR1 is SQVTM, CDR2 ANQGSEA, per germline. Trimming took off 5 bases at V and 3 bases at J, with 4 bases between the two ends. CDR3 sequence (DNA): TGCAGCGTTCGGGAAGAGACCCAGTACTTC. Amino acids: CSVREETQYF.

This chain connects TRBV18 to TRBJ1-5, with D possibly matching TRBD1 (6 bases). V gave up 5 bases and J gave up 3 bases, with 14 bases separating them. CDR1 is KGHSH, CDR2 LQKENI, per germline. This CDR3 comprises 15 residues. In DNA, the CDR3 is TGTGCCAGCTCATCCTCGACAGGACCCAATCAGCCCCAGCATTTT. Its translation: CASSSSTGPNQPQHF. The full variable domain, rest sourced from reference TRBV18 and TRBJ1-5, is NAGVMQNPRHLVRRRGQEARLRCSPMKGHSHVYWYRQLPEEGLKFMVYLQKENIIDESGMPKERFSAEFPKEGPSILRIQQVVRGDSAAYFCASSSSTGPNQPQHFGDGTRLSIL.

V gene TRBV7-2 combines with J gene TRBJ2-5, with D possibly TRBD1 on 5 matching bases. CDR3 size: 15 residues. CDR1 and CDR2 (germline): SGHTA, FQGNSA. Trimming stripped 1 base from V and 5 bases from J, with 14 bases between. In DNA form, the CDR3 reads TGTGCCAGCAGCTTAGGGACCACAGGTCGGGAGACCCAGTACTTC. This gives the protein CASSLGTTGRETQYF.

The V gene is TRBV3-1 (or the pseudogene TRBV3-2), the J gene TRBJ2-3; 8 nucleotides line up with TRBD1. Per germline, CDR1 LGHDT and CDR2 YNNKEL (reference sequence). With 1 base clipped from V and 2 bases from J, the junction kept 5 bases outside the gene matches. The CDR3 is made up of 16 amino acids. This CDR3 reads CASSQVLDRVTDTQYF. The CDR3 coding sequence is TGTGCCAGCAGCCAAGTCTTGGACAGGGTCACAGATACGCAGTATTTT.

The chain has TRBV11-2 and TRBJ2-1; 14 bases align to TRBD2. V dropped 0 bases and J dropped 4; count of bases not matched to a gene: 11. The CDR3 spans 20 residues. The germline V gene encodes CDR1 SGHAT and CDR2 FQNNGV. This CDR3 reads CASSLDAGTSGRASYNEQFF. Written as DNA, the CDR3 is TGTGCCAGCAGCTTAGACGCAGGGACTAGCGGGAGAGCATCGTACAATGAGCAGTTCTTC.

The CDR3 bases are TGTGCCAGCAGTTACGTAGGGACAGGGGGCTTTGGCTACACCTTC. Its translation is CASSYVGTGGFGYTF. V usage is TRBV6-6 and J usage is TRBJ1-2, with TRBD1 identical over 12 bases. Germline trimming cut 2 bases from V and 7 bases from J; bases unmatched to any gene: 5. The CDR3 runs 15 residues. Germline V gene data show CDR1 as MNHNY and CDR2 as SVGAGI (reference sequence).

This chain links TRBV7-9 with TRBJ2-7; weak D call: TRBD1 (5 bases). Germline CDR1 SEHNR, CDR2 FQNEAQ (reference sequence). This CDR3 region has 12 residues. V gave up 1 base and J gave up 9 bases, with 10 bases separating them. The CDR3 protein is CASSLGLTGQYF. The DNA of the CDR3 is TGTGCCAGCAGCTTAGGTCTCACAGGGCAGTACTTC.

This clone was seen a few times. The chain combines TRBV6-2 or TRBV6-3 with TRBJ1-1; 7 bases map to TRBD1. With 4 bases clipped from V and 0 bases from J, the junction kept 2 bases outside the gene matches. The CDR3 has 14 residues. The germline V gene encodes CDR1 MNHEY and CDR2 SVGEGT. CDR3 DNA: TGTGCCAGCAGTTGGGGACAGTTGAACACTGAAGCTTTCTTT. This gives the protein CASSWGQLNTEAFF.